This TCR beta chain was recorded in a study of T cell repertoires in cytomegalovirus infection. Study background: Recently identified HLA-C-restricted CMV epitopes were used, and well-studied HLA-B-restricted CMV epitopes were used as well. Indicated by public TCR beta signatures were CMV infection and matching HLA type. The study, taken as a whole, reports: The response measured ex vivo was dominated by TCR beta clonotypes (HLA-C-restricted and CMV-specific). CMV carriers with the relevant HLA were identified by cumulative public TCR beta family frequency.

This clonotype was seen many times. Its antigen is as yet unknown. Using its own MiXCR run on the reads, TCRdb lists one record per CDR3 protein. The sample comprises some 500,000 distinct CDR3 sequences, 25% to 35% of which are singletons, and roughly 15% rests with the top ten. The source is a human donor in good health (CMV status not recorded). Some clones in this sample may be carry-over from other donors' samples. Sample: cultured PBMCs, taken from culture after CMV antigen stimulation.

The CDR3 sequence: CASSSRQGDSSYEQYF. CDR3 DNA sequence: TGTGCCAGCAGCTCCCGACAGGGGGATAGCTCCTACGAGCAGTACTTC. The chain couples TRBV7-2 to TRBJ2-7, with 9 bases identical to TRBD1. The V gene end was trimmed by 4 bases and the J gene end by 0 bases; junction bases not matched to a gene: 7. The CDR3 runs to 16 residues. CDR1 and CDR2 from the germline V gene are SGHTA and FQGNSA.